This T cell receptor (beta chain) came from a study of CD8 T cells in ankylosing spondylitis. Study results and limitations: Clones tied to disease were said to be significantly enriched in matched ankylosing spondylitis synovial fluid. A subset of motif variants has previously been described in the synovial fluid and blood of reactive arthritis.

TCRdb passed the 5' RACE reads through MiXCR, listing each CDR3 protein once. The table shows 130,000 or so distinct CDR3 sequences, with 7% occurring only once. CDR3 length equals 13 residues. Trimming left V 5 bases short and J 1 base short, with 7 bases between. The germline V gene has CDR1 KGHDR and CDR2 SFDVKD. This clonotype was counted at least ten times. Its antigen is unidentified. Material for sequencing was blood, either unsorted or a sorted T cell fraction (not recorded which). The origin of this receptor is a male donor with ankylosing spondylitis or in good health (not recorded which). This chain connects TRBV24-1 to TRBJ1-1; D not certain. In nucleotides, the CDR3 is TGTGCCACCAGTGCGCGGGAGAACACTGAAGCTTTCTTT. It codes for CATSARENTEAFF.